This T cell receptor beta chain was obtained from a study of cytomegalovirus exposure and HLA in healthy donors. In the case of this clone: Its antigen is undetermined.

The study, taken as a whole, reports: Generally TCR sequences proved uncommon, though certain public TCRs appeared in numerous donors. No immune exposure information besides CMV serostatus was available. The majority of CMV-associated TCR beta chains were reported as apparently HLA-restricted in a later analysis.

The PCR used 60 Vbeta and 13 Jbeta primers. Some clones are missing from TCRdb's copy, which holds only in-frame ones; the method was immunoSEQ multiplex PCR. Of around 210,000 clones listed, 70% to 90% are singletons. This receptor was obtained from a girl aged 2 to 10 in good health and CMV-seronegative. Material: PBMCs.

The CDR3 is CASSLGGQGDIQYF. The CDR3 DNA is TGTGCCAGCAGCTTAGGCGGACAGGGAGACATTCAGTACTTC. V gene TRBV11-3 combines with J gene TRBJ2-4; 8 bases align to TRBD1. The CDR3 runs 14 residues. With V trimmed by 1 base and J by 8 bases, 4 bases remained unmatched. The germline V gene encodes CDR1 SGHNT and CDR2 YENEEA.